The present TCR beta chain was sequenced within a study of shared clonotypes between healthy human individuals (dated by TCRdb to the early 2020s). For the study in its entirety: A couple of women and three men aged 18 to 49 years were included in the cohort. To estimate repertoire size and how much clonotypes are shared between individuals, the study performed deep sequencing of blood TCR repertoires from roughly five healthy adults. Different laboratories and diverse techniques were used to prepare libraries and sequence TCR repertoires, to increase sequencing depth and limit assay-specific biases. Per donor, leukapheresis produced somewhere between about 0.9 and 9 billion PBMCs. For each donor, CD4 naive and CD4 memory were each given three plates, CD8 naive was given two plates, and CD8 memory was given one plate. Overall study outcomes, separate from this receptor: Sampling was restricted to blood, and TCR repertoires in tissue are likely to differ from TCR repertoires in blood. Incomplete sequencing was indicated by rarefaction of sorted-subset datasets, despite the large sequencing depth. When a handful of donors were compared, the shared fraction of clonotypes was approximately 5% for naive CD4, around 4% for naive CD8, 2% to 2.5% for memory CD4, and less than 0.45% for memory CD8. The genetic and exposure-history diversity represented was limited by the small number of donors. Compared with non-shared clonotypes, the clonotypes found in all four sorted-subset donors had higher generation probabilities. Larger estimated clonotype richness was generally found for naive subsets than for memory subsets. Pairwise subsampling led to the expectation that sequencing depth would affect the degree of clonotype sharing among donors.

CD8 naive samples consisted of CD45RO-negative cells that were positively selected for CCR7, yielding a CD45RA+CCR7+ population without TemRA cells. The donors were healthy, HIV-negative adults with no recently reported acute infections or vaccinations. Every donor was a Caucasian adult living in Nashville, Tennessee, USA. Blood was collected by leukapheresis, and PBMCs were isolated by Ficoll-Histopaque density gradient centrifugation and then cryopreserved in liquid nitrogen vapor phase. Analytical flow cytometry was used to check the purity and quantity of each magnetically sorted T cell population. Genomic DNA was isolated from every sorted fraction and measured by UV absorbance on a Nanodrop 2000c. As regards this clone: Its antigen target is currently unknown. No much larger clone exists at a distance of one base, and base qualities are not known.

Using the deep immunoSEQ assay, multiplex PCR amplified TCR CDR3 regions from genomic DNA. Extracted genomic DNA from each cell subset was distributed evenly across all wells of several immunoSEQ 96-well plates, and each plate was treated as a replicate. For sorted subsets, roughly 200 ng of genomic DNA, equivalent to some 30,000 T cell genomes, went into each replicate PCR. The purified libraries were quantified using a Qubit 3.0 fluorometer, sized with a Bioanalyzer 2100, and then quantified again using the KAPA Library Quantification kit. Each immunoSEQ 96-well plate was sequenced on its own single-read 150-cycle Illumina NextSeq 550 flow cell. The paper's data handling went like this. The immunoSEQ output contained only junctional sequences without quality scores, so filtering could not match that applied to full-length reads. Sequences were annotated with PyIR, a Python wrapper for IgBLAST v1.9, using IMGT germline references to assign V/J genes and CDR3. Any read was removed if the V/J assignment was weak (E-value above 1e-6), the CDR3 was missing, or the read contained stop codons, out-of-frame junctions, or ambiguous translated residues. V3J clonotypes were defined as sequences sharing the same inferred V gene, J gene, and CDR3 amino acid sequence. To compute the percentage overlap between repertoires, the number of shared unique clonotypes was divided by the size of the smaller repertoire. RTK rarefaction, the Chao1 estimator, and Recon v2.1 estimates of unobserved clonotypes were used to assess repertoire richness. OLGA was used to compute generation probabilities for all TCRbeta clonotypes that the gDNA method yielded from a handful of donors. In TCRdb, the immuneACCESS table is reduced to in-frame sequences with V and J assigned. These tables do not hold every clone; where another copy was compared, an unresolved V gene accounts for under half, and the others remain unexplained. The V and J calls and the clone size are those of that table, but D and trimming were determined from the DNA. Across this sample there are around 1.9 million clones, with around 93% seen only once. The ten largest make up around 1.7% of the sample.

This TCR came from a young man in good health. Some clones in this sample may be carry-over from other donors' samples. The sequenced sample was naive CD8+ T cells from PBMCs. The cell subset or site label for this specimen denotes: CD45RA+CCR7+.

The CDR3 reads CASSFGTKDEQYF. The DNA reads as follows: TGTGCCAGCAGCTTCGGCACTAAGGACGAGCAGTACTTC. Recombination connected TRBV13 to TRBJ2-7, with the D gene uncertain. Relative to germline, V is 3 bases shorter and J is 5 bases shorter, with 11 bases between their ends. CDR1 and CDR2, looked up from the germline V gene (reference sequence), are PRHDT and FYEKMQ. From the cysteine through the phenylalanine, the CDR3 covers 13 amino acids. The read is trimmed to its CDR3 DNA, 39 bases read in frame from base 1.